This TCR beta chain is drawn from a study of T cells after yellow fever vaccination. TCRdb redid the calling of the 5' RACE reads with MiXCR, one entry per CDR3 protein. The table has some 500,000 distinct CDR3 sequences, roughly 13% seen once. The CDR3 has 15 amino acids. The V gene lost 5 bases and the J gene lost 0 bases, with 14 bases spanning the gap. The germline V gene encodes CDR1 DFQATT and CDR2 SNEGSKA (reference sequence). The rearrangement joins TRBV20-1 to TRBJ2-1; a possible D gene is TRBD1 (5 bases). This receptor was obtained from a man between 25 and 39 years old who received the YFV17D yellow fever vaccine. Source: PBMCs, taken on the day of the yellow fever booster vaccination. CDR3 in amino acids: CSAGAVQASYNEQFF. For the CDR3, the DNA is TGCAGTGCTGGGGCAGTTCAAGCCTCCTACAATGAGCAGTTCTTC.